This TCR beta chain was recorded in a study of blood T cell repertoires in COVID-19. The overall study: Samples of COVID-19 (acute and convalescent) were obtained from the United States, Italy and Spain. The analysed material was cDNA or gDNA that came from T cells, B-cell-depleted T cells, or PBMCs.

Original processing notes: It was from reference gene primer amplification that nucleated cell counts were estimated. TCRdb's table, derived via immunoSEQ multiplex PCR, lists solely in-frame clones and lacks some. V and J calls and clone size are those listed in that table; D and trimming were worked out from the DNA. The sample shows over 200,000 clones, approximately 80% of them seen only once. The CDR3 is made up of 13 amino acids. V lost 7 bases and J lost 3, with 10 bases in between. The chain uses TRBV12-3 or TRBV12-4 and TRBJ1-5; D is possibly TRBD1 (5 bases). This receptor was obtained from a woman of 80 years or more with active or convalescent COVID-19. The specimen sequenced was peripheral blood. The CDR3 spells CASTWTNNQPQHF. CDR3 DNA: TGTGCCAGCACCTGGACAAACAATCAGCCCCAGCATTTT.